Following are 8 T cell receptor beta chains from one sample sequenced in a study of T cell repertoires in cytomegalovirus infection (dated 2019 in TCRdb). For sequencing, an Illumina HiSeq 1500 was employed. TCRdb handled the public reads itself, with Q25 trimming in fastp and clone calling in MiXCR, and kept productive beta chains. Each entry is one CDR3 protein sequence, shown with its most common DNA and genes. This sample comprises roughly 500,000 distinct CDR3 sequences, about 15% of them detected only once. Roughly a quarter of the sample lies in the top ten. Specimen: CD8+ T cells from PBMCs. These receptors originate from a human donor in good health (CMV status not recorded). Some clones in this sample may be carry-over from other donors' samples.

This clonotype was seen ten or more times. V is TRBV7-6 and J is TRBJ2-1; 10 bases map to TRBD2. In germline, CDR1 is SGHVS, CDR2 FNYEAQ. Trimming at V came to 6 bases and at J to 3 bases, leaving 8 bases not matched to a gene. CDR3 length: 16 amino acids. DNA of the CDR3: TGTGCCAGCAGGCAAAGGTTAGCGGGGGGCTACAATGAGCAGTTCTTC. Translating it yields CASRQRLAGGYNEQFF.

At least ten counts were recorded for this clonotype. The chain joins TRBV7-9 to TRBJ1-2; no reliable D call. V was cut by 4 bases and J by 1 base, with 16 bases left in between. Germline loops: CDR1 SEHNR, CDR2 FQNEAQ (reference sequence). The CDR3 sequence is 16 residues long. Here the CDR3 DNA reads TGTGCCAGCAGCTCGCCCGGCACCGCGAGTAACTATGGCTACACCTTC. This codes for CASSSPGTASNYGYTF.

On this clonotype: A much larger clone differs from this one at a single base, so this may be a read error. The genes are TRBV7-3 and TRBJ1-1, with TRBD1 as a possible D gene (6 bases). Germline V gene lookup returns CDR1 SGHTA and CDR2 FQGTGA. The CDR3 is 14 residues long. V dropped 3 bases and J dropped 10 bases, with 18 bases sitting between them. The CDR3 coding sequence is TGTGCCAGCAGCTTTCCTATACAGGGTCATGGAGCTTTCTTT. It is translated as CASSFPIQGHGAFF.

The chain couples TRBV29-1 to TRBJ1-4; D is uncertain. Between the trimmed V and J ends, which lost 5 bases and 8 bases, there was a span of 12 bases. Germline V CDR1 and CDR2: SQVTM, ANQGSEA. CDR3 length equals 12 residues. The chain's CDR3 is CSVLKSDEKLFF. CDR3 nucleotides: TGCAGCGTTCTAAAGAGCGACGAAAAACTGTTTTTT.

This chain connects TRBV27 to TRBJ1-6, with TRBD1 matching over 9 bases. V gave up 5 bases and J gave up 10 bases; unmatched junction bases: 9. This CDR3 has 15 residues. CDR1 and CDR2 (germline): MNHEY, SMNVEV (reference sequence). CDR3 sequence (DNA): TGTGCCAGCAGTATATACAGGGGGCCCGGATCACCCCTCCACTTT. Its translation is CASSIYRGPGSPLHF.

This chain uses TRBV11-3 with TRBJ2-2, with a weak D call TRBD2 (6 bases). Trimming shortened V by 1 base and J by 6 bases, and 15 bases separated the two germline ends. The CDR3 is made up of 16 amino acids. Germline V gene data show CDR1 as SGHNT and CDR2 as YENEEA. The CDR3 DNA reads TGTGCCAGCAGCTTAGGGGGGGACTCCCGCTCCGGGGAGCTGTTTTTT. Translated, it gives CASSLGGDSRSGELFF.

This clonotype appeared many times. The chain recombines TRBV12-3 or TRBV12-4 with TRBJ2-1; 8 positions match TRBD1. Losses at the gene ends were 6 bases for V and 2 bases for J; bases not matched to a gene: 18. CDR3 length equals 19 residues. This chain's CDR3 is CASSLGGGIGTGTYNEQFF. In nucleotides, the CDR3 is TGTGCCAGCAGCCTTGGGGGTGGTATCGGGACAGGTACCTACAATGAGCAGTTCTTC.

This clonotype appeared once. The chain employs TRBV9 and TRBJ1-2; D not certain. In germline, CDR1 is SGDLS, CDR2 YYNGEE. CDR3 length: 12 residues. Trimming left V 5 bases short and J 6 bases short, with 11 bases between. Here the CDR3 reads CASSTRAHGYTF. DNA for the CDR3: TGTGCCAGCAGTACAAGGGCCCATGGCTACACCTTC.